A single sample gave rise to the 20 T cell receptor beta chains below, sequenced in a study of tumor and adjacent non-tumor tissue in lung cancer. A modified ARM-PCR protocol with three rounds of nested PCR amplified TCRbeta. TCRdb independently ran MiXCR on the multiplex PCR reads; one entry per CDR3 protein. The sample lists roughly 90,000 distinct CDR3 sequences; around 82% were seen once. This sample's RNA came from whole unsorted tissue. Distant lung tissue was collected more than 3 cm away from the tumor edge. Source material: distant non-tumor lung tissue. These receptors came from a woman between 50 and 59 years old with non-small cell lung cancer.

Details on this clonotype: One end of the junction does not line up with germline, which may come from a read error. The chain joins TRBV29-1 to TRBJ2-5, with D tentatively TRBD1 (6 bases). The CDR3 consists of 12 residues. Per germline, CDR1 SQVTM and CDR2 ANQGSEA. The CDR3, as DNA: TGCAGCGGGGCCAGGGGCCATGAGACTCAGTACTTC. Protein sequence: CSGARGHETQYF.

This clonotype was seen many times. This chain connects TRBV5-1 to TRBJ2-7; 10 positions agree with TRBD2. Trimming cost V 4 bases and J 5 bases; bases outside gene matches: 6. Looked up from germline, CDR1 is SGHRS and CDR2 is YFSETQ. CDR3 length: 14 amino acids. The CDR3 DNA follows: TGCGCCAGCAGCATATCTAGCGGGAGAAACGAGCAGTACTTC. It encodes CASSISSGRNEQYF.

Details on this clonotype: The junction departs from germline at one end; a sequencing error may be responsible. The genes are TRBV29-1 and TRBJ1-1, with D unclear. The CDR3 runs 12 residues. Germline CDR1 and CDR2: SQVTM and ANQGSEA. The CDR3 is CSVEEENTETFF. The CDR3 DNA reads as TGCAGCGTTGAGGAAGAGAATACTGAAACTTTCTTT.

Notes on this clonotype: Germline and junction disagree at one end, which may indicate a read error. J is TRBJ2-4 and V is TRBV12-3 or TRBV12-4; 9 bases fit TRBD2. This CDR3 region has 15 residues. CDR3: CASGFWREGRDIQYF. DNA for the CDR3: TGTGCCAGCGGTTTCTGGCGGGAGGGCCGGGACATCCAGTACTTC.

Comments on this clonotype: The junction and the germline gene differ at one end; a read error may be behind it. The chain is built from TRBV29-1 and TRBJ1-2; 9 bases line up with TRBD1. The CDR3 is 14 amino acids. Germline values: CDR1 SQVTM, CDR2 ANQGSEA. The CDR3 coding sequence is TGCAGAGTTGAAGCCGGGGACAGGGCTTACGGCTACACCTTC. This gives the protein CRVEAGDRAYGYTF.

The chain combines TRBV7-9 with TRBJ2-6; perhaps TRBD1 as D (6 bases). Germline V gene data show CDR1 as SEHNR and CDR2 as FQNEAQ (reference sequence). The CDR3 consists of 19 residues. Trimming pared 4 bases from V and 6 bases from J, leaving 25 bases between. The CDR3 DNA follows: TGTGCCAGCAGCTCGCCCAGAGACAGGAGCTTCTGTGAGGCCAACGTCCTGACTTTC. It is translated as CASSSPRDRSFCEANVLTF.

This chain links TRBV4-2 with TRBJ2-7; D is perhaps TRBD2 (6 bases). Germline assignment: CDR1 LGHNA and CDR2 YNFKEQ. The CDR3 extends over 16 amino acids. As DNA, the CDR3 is TGTGCCAGCAGCCGGGAGGATGGGTCACCAATAAGCGAGCACTACGTC. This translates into CASSREDGSPISEHYV.

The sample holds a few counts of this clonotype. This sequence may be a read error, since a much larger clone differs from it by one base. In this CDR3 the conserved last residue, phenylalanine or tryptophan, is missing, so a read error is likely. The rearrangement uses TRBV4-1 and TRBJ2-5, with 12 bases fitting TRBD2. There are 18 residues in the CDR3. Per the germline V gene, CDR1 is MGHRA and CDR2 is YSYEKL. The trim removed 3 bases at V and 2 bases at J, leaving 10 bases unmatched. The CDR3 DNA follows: TGCGCCAGCAGCCACTCCGGGACTAGCGGGTTTAAACAAGAGACCCAGTACCTC. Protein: CASSHSGTSGFKQETQYL.

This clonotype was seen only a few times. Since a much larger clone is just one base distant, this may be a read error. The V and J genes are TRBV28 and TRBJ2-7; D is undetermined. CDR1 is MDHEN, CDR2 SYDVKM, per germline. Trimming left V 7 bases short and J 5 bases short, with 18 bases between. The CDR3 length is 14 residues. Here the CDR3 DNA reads TGTGCCAGCAAGGGTACTTGTCAGGTGGACGAGCAGTACTTC. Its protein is CASKGTCQVDEQYF.

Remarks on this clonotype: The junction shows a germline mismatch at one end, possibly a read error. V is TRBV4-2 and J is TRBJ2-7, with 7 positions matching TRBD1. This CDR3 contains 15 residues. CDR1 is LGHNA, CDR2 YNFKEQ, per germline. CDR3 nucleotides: TGTGCTAGCAGCCACGCCCCGCAGGGGGCCTACGAGCAGTACTTC. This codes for CASSHAPQGAYEQYF.

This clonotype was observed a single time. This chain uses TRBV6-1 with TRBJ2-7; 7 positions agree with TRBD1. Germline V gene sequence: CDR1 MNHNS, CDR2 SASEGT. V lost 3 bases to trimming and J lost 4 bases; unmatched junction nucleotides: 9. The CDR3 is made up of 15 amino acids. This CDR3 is CASSEWDSGIYEQYF. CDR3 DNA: TGTGCCAGCAGTGAGTGGGACAGTGGGATATACGAGCAGTACTTC.

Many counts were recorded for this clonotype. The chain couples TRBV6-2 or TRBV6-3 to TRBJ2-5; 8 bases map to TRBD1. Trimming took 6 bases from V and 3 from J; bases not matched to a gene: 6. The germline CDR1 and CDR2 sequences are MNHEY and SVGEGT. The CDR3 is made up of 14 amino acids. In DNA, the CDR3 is TGTGCCAGCAGAGAGCCGGGACAGGAAGAGACCCAGTACTTC. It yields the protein CASREPGQEETQYF.

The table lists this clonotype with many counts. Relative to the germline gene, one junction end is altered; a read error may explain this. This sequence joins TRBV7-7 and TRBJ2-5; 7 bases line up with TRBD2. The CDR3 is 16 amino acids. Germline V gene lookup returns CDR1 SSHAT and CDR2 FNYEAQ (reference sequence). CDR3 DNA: TGTGCTAGCAGCATCGGGGGGTGGGGCGGCCAAGAGACCCAGTACTTC. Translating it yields CASSIGGWGGQETQYF.

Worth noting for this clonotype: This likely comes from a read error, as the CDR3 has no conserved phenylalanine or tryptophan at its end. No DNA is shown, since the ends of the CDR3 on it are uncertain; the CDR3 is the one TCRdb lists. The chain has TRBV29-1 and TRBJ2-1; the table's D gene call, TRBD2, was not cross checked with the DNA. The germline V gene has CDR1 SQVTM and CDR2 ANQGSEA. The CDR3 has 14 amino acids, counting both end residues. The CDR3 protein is CSVTSGFSYNEQLL.

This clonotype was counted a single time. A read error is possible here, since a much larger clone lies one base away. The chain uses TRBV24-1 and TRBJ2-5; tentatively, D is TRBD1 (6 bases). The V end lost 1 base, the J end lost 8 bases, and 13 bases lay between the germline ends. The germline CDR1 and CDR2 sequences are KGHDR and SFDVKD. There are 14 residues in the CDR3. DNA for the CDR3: TGTGCCACCAGTGATTTAGGGGGATTGGCAACCCAGTACTTC. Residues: CATSDLGGLATQYF.

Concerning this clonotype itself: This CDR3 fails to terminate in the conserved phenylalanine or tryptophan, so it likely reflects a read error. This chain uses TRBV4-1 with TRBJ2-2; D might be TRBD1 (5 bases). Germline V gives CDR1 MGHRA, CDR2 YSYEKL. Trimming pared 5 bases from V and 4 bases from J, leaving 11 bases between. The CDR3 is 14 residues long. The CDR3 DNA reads TGCGCCAGCAGCAAACTGGGGCCCACCGGGGAGCTGTTTTTG. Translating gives CASSKLGPTGELFL.

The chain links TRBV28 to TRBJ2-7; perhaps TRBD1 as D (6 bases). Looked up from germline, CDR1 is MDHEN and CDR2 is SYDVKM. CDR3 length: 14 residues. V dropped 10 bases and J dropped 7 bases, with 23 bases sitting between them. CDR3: CANSLSWGGQEQYF. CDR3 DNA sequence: TGTGCCAACAGCTTGTCGTGGGGCGGACAGGAGCAGTACTTC.

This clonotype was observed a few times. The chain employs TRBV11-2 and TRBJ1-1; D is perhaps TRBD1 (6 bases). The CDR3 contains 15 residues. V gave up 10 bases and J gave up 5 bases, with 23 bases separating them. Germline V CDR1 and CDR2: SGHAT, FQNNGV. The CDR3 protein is CANSLEPGANTEAFF. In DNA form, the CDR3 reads TGTGCCAATAGCTTAGAGCCGGGGGCGAATACTGAAGCTTTCTTT.

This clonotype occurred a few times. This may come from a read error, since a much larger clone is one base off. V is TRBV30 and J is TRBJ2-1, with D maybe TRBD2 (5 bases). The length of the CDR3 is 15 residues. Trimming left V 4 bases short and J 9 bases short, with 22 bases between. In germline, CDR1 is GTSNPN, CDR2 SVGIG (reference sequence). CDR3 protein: CAWNVLVMNLGEQFF. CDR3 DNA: TGTGCCTGGAATGTACTAGTTATGAATCTAGGTGAGCAGTTCTTC.

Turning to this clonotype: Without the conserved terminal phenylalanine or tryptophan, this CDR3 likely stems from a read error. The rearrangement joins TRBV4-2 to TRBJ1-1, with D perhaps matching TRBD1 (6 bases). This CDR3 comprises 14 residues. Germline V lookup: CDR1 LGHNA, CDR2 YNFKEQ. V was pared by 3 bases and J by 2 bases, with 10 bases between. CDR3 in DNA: TGTGCCAGCAGCCAGCACGGGGGCAACACTGAAGCTTTCTTA. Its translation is CASSQHGGNTEAFL.